This passage covers 20 T cell receptor beta chains from one sample sequenced in a study of shared clonotypes between healthy human individuals. Clones were read by immunoSEQ multiplex PCR, and TCRdb kept only the in-frame ones, dropping some. This sample has about 120,000 clones, with around two thirds found just once. The sequenced sample consisted of memory CD8+ T cells sorted from blood. Subset in this sample: CD45RO+ cells pooled with CCR7-negative TemRA cells. These TCRs come from a woman in her twenties or thirties in good health.

The chain links TRBV2 to TRBJ1-2; D is unclear. CDR3 size: 13 residues. The ends were cut back, 4 bases at V and 4 bases at J, with 10 bases in the middle. CDR1 is SNHLY and CDR2 is FYNNEI in the germline V gene. For the CDR3, the DNA is TGTGCCAGCAGTGGGGTCACCTCCTATGGCTACACCTTC. Its protein is CASSGVTSYGYTF.

This chain uses TRBV4-1 with TRBJ2-1, with TRBD1 identical over 9 bases. CDR3 length equals 17 residues. The junction had 12 bases not matched to a gene; V was cut back by 0 bases and J by 9 bases. The germline V gene encodes CDR1 MGHRA and CDR2 YSYEKL. This chain's CDR3 is CASSQDRWTGVPSEQFF. The CDR3 DNA is TGCGCCAGCAGCCAAGATCGGTGGACAGGGGTTCCTAGTGAGCAGTTCTTC.

Comment on this clone: At one boundary the junction diverges from the germline segment, which might be a read error. The J gene is TRBJ1-5, the V gene TRBV2; D might be TRBD1 (6 bases). Germline-derived CDR1 and CDR2 are SNHLY and FYNNEI. CDR3 length: 12 amino acids. The CDR3, as DNA: TGTGCCAGCAAGCAGGGGAATCAACCCCAGCATTTT. Its translation: CASKQGNQPQHF.

In this sample, this clone turned up once. The chain joins TRBV7-2 to TRBJ1-1; D is ambiguous. The CDR3 length is 14 residues. CDR1 and CDR2 (germline): SGHTA, FQGNSA. The V end lost 7 bases, the J end lost 4 bases, and 16 bases lay between the germline ends. The CDR3 nucleotides are TGTGCCAGCACCCCACCCCCCTTGGGCACTGAAGCTTTCTTT. As protein: CASTPPPLGTEAFF.

In its sample, this clone was seen a few times. This chain uses TRBV23-1 with TRBJ2-6; unclear D gene. TRBV23-1 belongs to the ORF category, with a function that is uncertain. The CDR3 length is 17 residues. The V and J ends lost 4 bases and 5 bases respectively, with 18 bases between them. This chain's CDR3 is CASSRITQQSRANVLTF. For the CDR3, the DNA is TGCGCCAGCAGTCGCATTACGCAACAAAGTCGGGCCAACGTCCTGACTTTC.

This clone was detected a few times. The V call is TRBV5-6, the J call TRBJ2-5; D perhaps matches TRBD1 (5 bases). The J call may be mistaken, given a closer DNA end match to TRBJ2-7. Germline CDR1 reads SGHDT; CDR2 reads YYEEEE. The CDR3 totals 14 residues. For the CDR3, the DNA is TGTGCCAGCAGCTTGGCGACAGTGGTAAACGAGCAGTACTTC. Protein sequence: CASSLATVVNEQYF.

The chain carries TRBV28 and TRBJ2-7, with D tentatively TRBD2 (5 bases). Germline CDR1 reads MDHEN; CDR2 reads SYDVKM. CDR3 length: 17 residues. V lost 5 bases to trimming and J lost 0 bases, with 20 bases between them. In nucleotides, the CDR3 is TGTGCCAGCAGTGCCCGAGAGAGGGCCCGGAGCTCCTACGAGCAGTACTTC. This sequence encodes CASSARERARSSYEQYF.

The rearrangement uses TRBV29-1 and TRBJ1-1; maybe TRBD1 (5 bases). V lost 2 bases to trimming and J lost 9 bases, with 13 bases between them. CDR3 size: 12 residues. CDR1 and CDR2 from the germline V gene are SQVTM and ANQGSEA. As DNA, the CDR3 is TGCAGCGTTGAATCAGGGACTTTACAAGCTTTCTTT. Translation gives CSVESGTLQAFF. Full variable domain (missing parts from reference TRBV29-1 and TRBJ1-1): SAVISQKPSRDICQRGTSLTIQCQVDSQVTMMFWYRQQPGQSLTLIATANQGSEATYESGFVIDKFPISRPNLTFSTLTVSNMSPEDSSIYLCSVESGTLQAFFGQGTRLTVV.

The table lists this clone with many counts. The chain employs TRBV15 and TRBJ2-1, with 11 bases aligning to TRBD2. The germline CDR1 and CDR2 sequences are LNHNV and YYDKDF (reference sequence). CDR3 length equals 17 residues. V lost 0 bases and J lost 8; bases outside the gene matches: 9. This CDR3 reads CATSRDGGLAGGDEQFF. CDR3 sequence (DNA): TGTGCCACCAGCAGAGATGGGGGCCTAGCGGGAGGCGATGAGCAGTTCTTC.

This clone was found many times. The CDR3 spells CASSQERGESYEQYF. The CDR3 nucleotides read TGTGCCAGCAGCCAAGAACGCGGGGAGAGCTACGAGCAGTACTTC. The chain couples TRBV4-2 to TRBJ2-7; D perhaps matches TRBD2 (6 bases). The CDR3 runs to 15 residues. Germline-derived CDR1 and CDR2 are LGHNA and YNFKEQ. The V end lost 0 bases, the J end lost 3 bases, and 12 bases lay between the germline ends.

The sample holds many counts of this clone. This sample includes further DNA sequences coding for the same CDR3. The genes are TRBV6-1 and TRBJ2-7; 12 bases are shared with TRBD2. Germline trimming cut 2 bases from V and 2 bases from J; bases unmatched to any gene: 1. The germline V gene has CDR1 MNHNS and CDR2 SASEGT. This CDR3 is 15 amino acids long. The CDR3 DNA is TGTGCCAGCAGTGAAAGACTAGCGGGAGCCTACGAGCAGTACTTC. Translation gives CASSERLAGAYEQYF.

In its sample, this clone was seen many times. The chain uses TRBV5-6 and TRBJ2-7; D is unclear. Trimming pared 0 bases from V and 2 bases from J, leaving 15 bases between. Germline V CDR1 and CDR2: SGHDT, YYEEEE. This CDR3 region has 16 residues. The CDR3, as DNA: TGTGCCAGCAGCTTGGACCTAGGCAGCGAAGCCTACGAGCAGTACTTC. Amino acids: CASSLDLGSEAYEQYF.

The chain has TRBV28 and TRBJ2-7; TRBD2 is a possible D gene (6 bases). V was shortened by 4 bases and J by 7 bases, with 8 bases between the two germline ends. Looked up from germline, CDR1 is MDHEN and CDR2 is SYDVKM. The CDR3 is made up of 11 amino acids. CDR3 nucleotide sequence: TGTGCCAGCAGTTCCCGGGGGGAGCAGTACTTC. As protein: CASSSRGEQYF.

Here the CDR3 DNA reads TGTGCCAGCAGCGATATCCGCCGGGACACTGAAGCTTTCTTT. Translated: CASSDIRRDTEAFF. This chain connects TRBV9 to TRBJ1-1; D call uncertain. Germline CDR1 and CDR2: SGDLS and YYNGEE. Trimming cost V 3 bases and J 3 bases, with 12 bases left between them. CDR3 length: 14 amino acids.

Of note for this clone: An end of the junction differs from the germline gene, which may be a read error. The chain employs TRBV6-4 and TRBJ2-7; TRBD2 agrees at 9 bases. The CDR3 covers 14 residues. Germline V gives CDR1 MRHNA, CDR2 SNTAGT. The CDR3 is CAISESREGYEQYF. CDR3 sequence (DNA): TGTGCCATCAGTGAGTCGCGGGAGGGCTACGAGCAGTACTTC.

The chain carries TRBV27 and TRBJ1-2; unclear D gene. The CDR3 length is 13 residues. Between the trimmed V and J ends, which lost 2 bases and 4 bases, there was a span of 8 bases. CDR1 and CDR2 (germline): MNHEY, SMNVEV (reference sequence). CDR3 region: CASSLNPGYGYTF. CDR3 DNA sequence: TGTGCCAGCAGTTTAAACCCGGGCTATGGCTACACCTTC.

The rearrangement uses TRBV2 and TRBJ1-1, with 8 bases lining up with TRBD1. Per the germline V gene, CDR1 is SNHLY and CDR2 is FYNNEI. The CDR3 contains 14 residues. V dropped 8 bases and J dropped 1; count of bases not matched to a gene: 6. CDR3 nucleotide sequence: TGTGCCAGCCCTCCGGACAGGGCGAACACTGAAGCTTTCTTT. Translation: CASPPDRANTEAFF.

This sequence joins TRBV9 and TRBJ2-5, with TRBD2 identical over 11 bases. J lost 2 bases, V lost 3 bases, and 3 bases had no gene match. CDR3 length: 15 residues. Germline V gene sequence: CDR1 SGDLS, CDR2 YYNGEE. The CDR3 nucleotides are TGTGCCAGCAGCGCCGGGACTAGCGGACAAGAGACCCAGTACTTC. Translating gives CASSAGTSGQETQYF.

The chain links TRBV4-1 to TRBJ2-7; 15 bases agree with TRBD2. Germline trimming cut 0 bases from V and 7 bases from J; bases unmatched to any gene: 16. Germline V CDR1 and CDR2: MGHRA, YSYEKL. This CDR3 region has 20 residues. The CDR3 loop reads CASSQDRTSGRAELSREQYF. DNA for the CDR3: TGCGCCAGCAGCCAAGATAGGACTAGCGGGAGGGCCGAATTAAGTCGGGAGCAGTACTTC.

The chain is built from TRBV7-6 and TRBJ2-7; TRBD1 aligns across 9 bases. CDR1 is SGHVS and CDR2 is FNYEAQ in the germline V gene. V was pared by 5 bases and J by 3 bases, with 8 bases of the junction left unmatched. CDR3 length equals 15 residues. The chain's CDR3 is CASSPWTGADYEQYF. The CDR3 bases are TGTGCCAGCAGCCCGTGGACAGGGGCGGACTACGAGCAGTACTTC. The full variable domain, with the rest looked up from reference TRBV7-6 and TRBJ2-7, is GAGVSQSPRYKVTKRGQDVALRCDPISGHVSLYWYRQALGQGPEFLTYFNYEAQQDKSGLPNDRFSAERPEGSISTLTIQRTEQRDSAMYRCASSPWTGADYEQYFGPGTRLTVT.